The 2 T cell receptor beta chains in this list originate from one sample, sequenced in a study of T cell responses to AZD1222 COVID-19 vaccine. Repertoires were generated with immunoSEQ multiplex PCR, while TCRdb's copy carries only in-frame clones and drops some. The sample consists of tens of thousands of clones, under 90% of them appearing once. Source: peripheral blood, taken on day 0 of AZD1222 vaccination. The receptors shown here come from an adult in good health.

The chain joins TRBV5-1 to TRBJ2-6; D may match TRBD1 or TRBD2 (5 bases each). Germline values: CDR1 SGHRS, CDR2 YFSETQ. Trimming took off 1 base at V and 0 bases at J, with 11 bases between the two ends. The CDR3 is 17 amino acids. In DNA, the CDR3 is TGCGCCAGCAGCTTGAGGGACGGCCTCTCTGGGGCCAACGTCCTGACTTTC. Translating gives CASSLRDGLSGANVLTF.

This clone has just one count. This chain connects TRBV10-1 to TRBJ2-3; D is unresolved. The germline V gene encodes CDR1 WNHNN and CDR2 SYGVQD (reference sequence). This CDR3 has 15 residues. Trimming took 2 bases from V and 3 from J, leaving 12 bases between them. CDR3 amino acids: CASSEVLGRTDTQYF. CDR3 sequence (DNA): TGCGCCAGCAGTGAGGTGTTAGGACGGACAGATACGCAGTATTTT.